This TCR beta chain appears in the sequencing data of a study of T cells in Graves' hyperthyroidism and ophthalmopathy. About the research overall: Peripheral blood was secured at the point of initial diagnosis, before any treatment.

Regarding this clonotype: What it binds is unknown. An end of the junction differs from the germline gene, which may be a read error.

Overall study results and limits: Model output signaled ophthalmopathy a median roughly six months ahead of onset.

The source material, RNA transcripts, was used to amplify TCR beta CDR3 regions. During a first-round RT-PCR of the TCR CDR3, the HTBI primer set was used. TCRdb reanalysed the multiplex PCR reads using MiXCR and keeps one entry per CDR3 protein. The table shows hundreds of thousands of distinct CDR3 sequences, with 16% occurring only once. Uncontrolled infection, other autoimmune disease, pregnancy or lactation excluded patients. The sequenced sample was blood. This TCR was recovered from a woman between 18 and 30 years old with Graves' hyperthyroidism.

DNA for the CDR3: TGTGCCAGCAGTGCGGGCTATGGCCACACCTTC. Protein product: CASSAGYGHTF. V usage is TRBV2 and J usage is TRBJ1-2; D not certain. There are 11 residues in the CDR3. In germline, CDR1 is SNHLY, CDR2 FYNNEI.